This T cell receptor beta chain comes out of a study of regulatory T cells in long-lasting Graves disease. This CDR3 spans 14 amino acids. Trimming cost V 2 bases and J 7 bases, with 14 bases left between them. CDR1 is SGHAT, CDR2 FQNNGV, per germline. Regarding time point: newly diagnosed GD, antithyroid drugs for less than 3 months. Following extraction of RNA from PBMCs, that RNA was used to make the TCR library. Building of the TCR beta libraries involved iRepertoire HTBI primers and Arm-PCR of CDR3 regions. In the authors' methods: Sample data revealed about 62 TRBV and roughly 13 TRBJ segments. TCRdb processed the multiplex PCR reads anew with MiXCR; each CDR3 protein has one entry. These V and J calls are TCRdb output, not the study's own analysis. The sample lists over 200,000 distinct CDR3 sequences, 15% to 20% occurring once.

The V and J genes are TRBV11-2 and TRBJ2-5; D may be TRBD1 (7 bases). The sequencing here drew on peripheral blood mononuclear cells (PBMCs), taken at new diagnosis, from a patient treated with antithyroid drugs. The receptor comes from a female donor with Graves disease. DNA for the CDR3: TGTGCCAGCAGCTTAACAGGGGAGGTATCGACCCAGTACTTC. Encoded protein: CASSLTGEVSTQYF. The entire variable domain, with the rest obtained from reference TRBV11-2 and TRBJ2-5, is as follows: EAGVAQSPRYKIIEKRQSVAFWCNPISGHATLYWYQQILGQGPKLLIQFQNNGVVDDSQLPKDRFSAERLKGVDSTLKIQPAKLEDSAVYLCASSLTGEVSTQYFGPGTRLLVL.